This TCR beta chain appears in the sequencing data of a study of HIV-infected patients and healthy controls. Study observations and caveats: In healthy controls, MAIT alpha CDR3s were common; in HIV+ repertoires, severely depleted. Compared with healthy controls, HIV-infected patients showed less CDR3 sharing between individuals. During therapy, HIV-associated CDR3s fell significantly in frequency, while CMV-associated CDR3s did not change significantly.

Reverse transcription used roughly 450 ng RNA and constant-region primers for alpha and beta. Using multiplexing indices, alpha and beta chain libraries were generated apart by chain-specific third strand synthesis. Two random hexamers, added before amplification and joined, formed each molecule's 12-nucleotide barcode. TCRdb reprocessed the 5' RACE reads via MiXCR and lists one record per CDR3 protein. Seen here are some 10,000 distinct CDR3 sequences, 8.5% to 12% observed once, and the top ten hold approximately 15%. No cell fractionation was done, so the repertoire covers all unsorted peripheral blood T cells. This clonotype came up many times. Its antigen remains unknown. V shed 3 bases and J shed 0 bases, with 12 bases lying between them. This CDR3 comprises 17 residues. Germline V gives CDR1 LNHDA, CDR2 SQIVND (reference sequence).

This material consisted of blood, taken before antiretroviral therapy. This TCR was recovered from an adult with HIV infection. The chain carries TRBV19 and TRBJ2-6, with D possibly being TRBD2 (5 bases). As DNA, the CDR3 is TGTGCCAGTAGTATCCCCTTGGGGAGCTCTGGGGCCAACGTCCTGACTTTC. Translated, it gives CASSIPLGSSGANVLTF.